These T cell receptor beta chains were read from a single sample in a study of blood T cell repertoires in COVID-19. Here immunoSEQ multiplex PCR was the method, and the copy in TCRdb shows in-frame clones only, minus some. The table shows more than 100,000 clones, with 80% to 85% occurring only once. Sequencing was done on a sample of peripheral blood. Receptor source: a woman aged 25 to 45 who had recovered from COVID-19. The CDR3 runs from the conserved cysteine through the conserved F or W. A D gene is named only where the DNA matches it firmly. Clone size is not always given. Where it is, it says once, few, many or a class for expanded clones.

clone size,V gene,D gene,CDR3 length,J gene,CDR3 DNA,CDR3 protein
-,TRBV5-1,TRBD1,15,TRBJ2-5,TGCGCCAGCAGTGTGGGGACAGGGGTCCAAGAGACCCAGTACTTC,CASSVGTGVQETQYF
-,TRBV3-1/TRBV3-2,-,12,TRBJ1-6,TGTGCCAGCAGCCAAGATGGCGGGTCCCTCCACTTT,CASSQDGGSLHF
-,TRBV4-1,-,14,TRBJ1-4,TGCGCCAGCAGCCAAATAATAACAGAACGAAAACTGTTTTTT,CASSQIITERKLFF
once,TRBV4-1,-,16,TRBJ2-7,TGCGCCAGCAGCCAAGCGGGATCAGGTTCGACCTACGAGCAGTACTTC,CASSQAGSGSTYEQYF
-,TRBV5-4,-,18,TRBJ2-7,TGTGCCAGCAGCTTGTTTGGTGCGGTCCTCGGGGGCTCCTACGAGCAGTACTTC,CASSLFGAVLGGSYEQYF
-,TRBV9,-,14,TRBJ2-2,TGTGCCAGCAGCGTAGAGCCGGGGACCGGGGAGCTGTTTTTT,CASSVEPGTGELFF
-,TRBV3-1/TRBV3-2,-,14,TRBJ2-1,TGTGCCAGCAGCCAAGGAGGGTCCTACAATGAGCAGTTCTTC,CASSQGGSYNEQFF
-,TRBV5-1,-,15,TRBJ2-1,TGCGCCAGCAGCCTCCGGACATGGGGCAGCGATGAGCAGTTCTTC,CASSLRTWGSDEQFF
-,TRBV7-8,-,15,TRBJ2-7,TGTGCCAGCAGACCCGATACAGGGTATCCGTACGAGCAGTACTTC,CASRPDTGYPYEQYF
-,TRBV19,TRBD1,15,TRBJ1-1,TGTGCCAGTAGTCCTGGGGACAGTGGGAACACTGAAGCTTTCTTT,CASSPGDSGNTEAFF
-,TRBV2,-,14,TRBJ1-1,TGTGCCAGCAGTGGGGCAGCCATGAACACTGAAGCTTTCTTT,CASSGAAMNTEAFF
-,TRBV3-1/TRBV3-2,TRBD1,16,TRBJ2-1,TGTGCCAGCAGCCATCCTAGACAGGGGGCCTACAATGAGCAGTTCTTC,CASSHPRQGAYNEQFF
-,TRBV7-3,-,9,TRBJ2-1,TGTGCCAGCGTAAATGAGCAGTTCTTC,CASVNEQFF
-,TRBV12-3/TRBV12-4,TRBD1,12,TRBJ1-5,TGTGCCAGCAGTAAGGGGGCACAGCCCCAGCATTTT,CASSKGAQPQHF
-,TRBV5-6,TRBD2,16,TRBJ2-3,TGTGCCAGCAGCTTGGCCCAGGCGGGAGGGCCGGATACGCAGTATTTT,CASSLAQAGGPDTQYF
few,TRBV7-9,-,13,TRBJ1-2,TGTGCCAGCAGCCTACAGGAAAACTATGGCTACACCTTC,CASSLQENYGYTF
-,TRBV6-1,TRBD2,16,TRBJ2-1,TGTGCCAGCAGTGAAGCTAGCGGGGGGGCCGGGAATGAGCAGTTCTTC,CASSEASGGAGNEQFF
-,TRBV2,-,15,TRBJ1-2,TGTGCCAGCAAAGAAGAGGGGACTACCACCTATGGCTACACCTTC,CASKEEGTTTYGYTF
-,TRBV27,TRBD2,15,TRBJ2-3,TGTGCCAGCAGTTCTCGGGGGGGCGGTACAGATACGCAGTATTTT,CASSSRGGGTDTQYF
-,TRBV24-1,TRBD1,17,TRBJ2-2,TGTGCCACCAGTGAGCCTCCGGGACAGGGTAACACCGGGGAGCTGTTTTTT,CATSEPPGQGNTGELFF
-,TRBV2,TRBD1,17,TRBJ1-6,TGTGCCAGCAGTGACGCGAGTACAGGGGCATATAATTCACCCCTCCACTTT,CASSDASTGAYNSPLHF
-,TRBV18,TRBD2,16,TRBJ2-5,TGTGCCAGCTCACCCCTCACTAGCGGGGGCTCCGAGACCCAGTACTTC,CASSPLTSGGSETQYF
-,TRBV12-5,TRBD1,14,TRBJ2-1,TGTGCTAGTGTCGCGGGACAGGGGTACAATGAGCAGTTCTTC,CASVAGQGYNEQFF
few,TRBV2,-,13,TRBJ2-1,TGTGCCAGCAGTGGGACTGCCTACAATGAGCAGTTCTTC,CASSGTAYNEQFF
-,TRBV7-2,TRBD2,19,TRBJ2-7,TGTGCCAGCAGCTTATATTCTGCTAGCGGGGGGTCGTACTACTACGAGCAGTACTTC,CASSLYSASGGSYYYEQYF
-,TRBV4-1,TRBD1,17,TRBJ1-2,TGCGCCAGCAGCCAAGAGGGGAGTCCTTCAGGGGACAGGCACTACACCTTC,CASSQEGSPSGDRHYTF
few,TRBV18,TRBD2,14,TRBJ2-5,TGTGCCAGCTCACCACCGACTAGCGAAGAGACCCAGTACTTC,CASSPPTSEETQYF
-,TRBV6-5,TRBD1,14,TRBJ1-1,TGTGCCAGCAGTTTGGGACAGGGTAACACTGAAGCTTTCTTT,CASSLGQGNTEAFF
-,TRBV6-5,TRBD2,16,TRBJ2-3,TGTGCCAGCAGTTATGGAGCGGGAGTTTGGGCAGATACGCAGTATTTT,CASSYGAGVWADTQYF
-,TRBV19,-,14,TRBJ1-1,TGTGCCAGTAGTATAGGGCGGGGCGGCACTGAAGCTTTCTTT,CASSIGRGGTEAFF
-,TRBV30,-,13,TRBJ1-1,TGTGCCTACTATACGGGACAGAACACTGAAGCTTTCTTT,CAYYTGQNTEAFF
-,TRBV4-1,-,15,TRBJ1-5,TGCGCCAGCAGCCCCAAACGATTGGGCGATCAGCCCCAGCATTTT,CASSPKRLGDQPQHF
-,TRBV29-1,-,14,TRBJ2-5,TGCAGCGTTGAACTGGAGAGGCCACAAGAGACCCAGTACTTC,CSVELERPQETQYF
few,TRBV2,TRBD2,15,TRBJ2-3,TGTGCCAGCAGGAAAATGGGACTAGAGACAGATACGCAGTATTTT,CASRKMGLETDTQYF
-,TRBV7-9,TRBD1,19,TRBJ2-1,TGTGCCAGCAGCTCCCGAACTGGACAGGGGGGCACCTCCTACAATGAGCAGTTCTTC,CASSSRTGQGGTSYNEQFF
-,TRBV4-1,-,15,TRBJ2-1,TGCGCCAGCAGCCCCCGGGACTCGCGAAGGGATGAGCAGTTCTTC,CASSPRDSRRDEQFF
-,TRBV6-5,-,12,TRBJ1-5,TGTGCCGCAAGGGACATTACTCAGCCCCAGCATTTT,CAARDITQPQHF
-,TRBV6-2/TRBV6-3,-,11,TRBJ2-1,TGTGCCAGCAGTAACGGGTATGAGCAGTTCTTC,CASSNGYEQFF
-,TRBV12-5,-,14,TRBJ2-5,TGTGCTAGTGGTTTGTCCAGGGGACAAGAGACCCAGTACTTC,CASGLSRGQETQYF
-,TRBV4-1,TRBD2,17,TRBJ2-3,TGCGCCAGCAGCCAAGCGACCGGGACTAGCGCGACAGATACGCAGTATTTT,CASSQATGTSATDTQYF
-,TRBV14,-,17,TRBJ1-1,TGTGCCAGCAGCCAAGATCCAAGACAGGCCTTGAACACTGAAGCTTTCTTT,CASSQDPRQALNTEAFF
-,TRBV6-5,-,13,TRBJ1-6,TGTGCCACCGTCGTCTCCTATAATTCACCCCTCCACTTT,CATVVSYNSPLHF
-,TRBV5-5,TRBD1,14,TRBJ2-5,TGTGCCAGCAGCTTATCAGGGGGCCAAGAGACCCAGTACTTC,CASSLSGGQETQYF
-,TRBV19,TRBD1,15,TRBJ1-1,TGTGCCAGTAGTATCCAGGGGGTAACGAACACTGAAGCTTTCTTT,CASSIQGVTNTEAFF
-,TRBV5-1,TRBD1,15,TRBJ2-3,TGCGCCAGCAGCTTACCGGGACAGGGAACAGATACGCAGTATTTT,CASSLPGQGTDTQYF
-,TRBV7-9,TRBD2,17,TRBJ2-1,TGTGCCAGCAGCGAGCGTAGCGGGGCACCTTTTTACAATGAGCAGTTCTTC,CASSERSGAPFYNEQFF
-,TRBV6-2/TRBV6-3,TRBD1,15,TRBJ2-7,TGTGCCAGCAGTCTGGACAGGGTGATTGGCTACGAGCAGTACTTC,CASSLDRVIGYEQYF
-,TRBV10-3,TRBD2,18,TRBJ2-6,TGTGCCATCAGTGGGAGAGCGGGGGACAACTCTGGGGCCAACGTCCTGACTTTC,CAISGRAGDNSGANVLTF
once,TRBV4-2,-,13,TRBJ2-7,TGTGCCAGCAGCCCGGACAGCTCCTACGAGCAGTACTTC,CASSPDSSYEQYF
few,TRBV19,TRBD1,14,TRBJ1-2,TGTGCCGTGAGACAGGGGGCGCGAGGCTCTGGCTACACCTTC,CAVRQGARGSGYTF
once,TRBV6-5,-,13,TRBJ1-5,TGTGCCACCGAGGAGGGGAGTGGCCAGCCCCAGCATTTT,CATEEGSGQPQHF
many,TRBV5-4,TRBD1,14,TRBJ2-7,TGTGCCAGCAGCCCGGACAGGGGCTCCTACGAGCAGTACTTC,CASSPDRGSYEQYF
few,TRBV5-1,TRBD1,15,TRBJ2-2,TGCGCCAGCAGTAGGGACAGGGCGAACACCGGGGAGCTGTTTTTT,CASSRDRANTGELFF